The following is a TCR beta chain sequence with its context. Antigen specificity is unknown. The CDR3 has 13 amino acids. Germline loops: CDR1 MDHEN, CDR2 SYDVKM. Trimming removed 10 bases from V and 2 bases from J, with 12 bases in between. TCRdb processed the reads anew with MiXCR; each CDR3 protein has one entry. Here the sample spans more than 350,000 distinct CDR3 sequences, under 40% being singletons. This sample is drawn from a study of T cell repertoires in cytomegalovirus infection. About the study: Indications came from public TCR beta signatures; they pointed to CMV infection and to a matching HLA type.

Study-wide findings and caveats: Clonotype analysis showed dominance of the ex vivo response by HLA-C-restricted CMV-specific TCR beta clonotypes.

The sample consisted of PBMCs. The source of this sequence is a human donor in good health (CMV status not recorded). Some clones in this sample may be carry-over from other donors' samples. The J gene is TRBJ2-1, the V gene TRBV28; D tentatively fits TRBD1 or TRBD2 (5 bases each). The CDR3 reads CATHRGAYNEQFF. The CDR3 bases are TGTGCCACCCATCGAGGGGCCTACAATGAGCAGTTCTTC.